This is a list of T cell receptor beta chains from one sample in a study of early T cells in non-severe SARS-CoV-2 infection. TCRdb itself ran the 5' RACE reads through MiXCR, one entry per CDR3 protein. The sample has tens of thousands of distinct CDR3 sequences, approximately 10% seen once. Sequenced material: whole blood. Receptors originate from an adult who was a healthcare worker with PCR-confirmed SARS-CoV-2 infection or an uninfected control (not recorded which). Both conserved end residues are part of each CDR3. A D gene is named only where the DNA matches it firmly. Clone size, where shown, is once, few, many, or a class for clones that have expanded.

CDR3aa: CASSLHISGYGYTF; CDR3nt: TGTGCCAGCAGTCTCCACATTAGTGGCTATGGCTACACCTTC; abundance: few; j_gene: TRBJ1-2; v_gene: TRBV28; d_gene: NA
CDR3aa: CASSLVRAGDTQYF; CDR3nt: TGTGCCAGCAGCTTAGTTCGAGCTGGAGATACGCAGTATTTT; abundance: NA; j_gene: TRBJ2-3; v_gene: TRBV7-2; d_gene: NA
CDR3aa: CASSIGSSSPSYNEQFF; CDR3nt: TGTGCCAGTAGTATAGGGTCTTCTTCCCCCTCCTACAATGAGCAGTTCTTC; abundance: many; j_gene: TRBJ2-1; v_gene: TRBV19; d_gene: NA
CDR3aa: CSAFYGTNTGELFF; CDR3nt: TGCAGTGCTTTTTATGGGACGAACACCGGGGAGCTGTTTTTT; abundance: many; j_gene: TRBJ2-2; v_gene: TRBV20-1; d_gene: NA
CDR3aa: CASRNRGGAGNQPQHF; CDR3nt: TGTGCCAGCAGAAACCGGGGAGGGGCCGGCAATCAGCCCCAGCATTTT; abundance: many; j_gene: TRBJ1-5; v_gene: TRBV28; d_gene: NA
CDR3aa: CASSLEVNNEQFF; CDR3nt: TGTGCCAGCAGCTTAGAAGTGAACAATGAGCAGTTCTTC; abundance: many; j_gene: TRBJ2-1; v_gene: TRBV11-2; d_gene: NA
CDR3aa: CASSLARGTSYEQYF; CDR3nt: TGTGCCAGCAGCTTAGCGAGGGGGACGTCCTACGAGCAGTACTTC; abundance: few; j_gene: TRBJ2-7; v_gene: TRBV7-6; d_gene: NA
CDR3aa: CASSSFSGPDTQYF; CDR3nt: TGTGCCAGCAGCTCGTTTTCTGGGCCAGATACGCAGTATTTT; abundance: many; j_gene: TRBJ2-3; v_gene: TRBV7-2; d_gene: NA
CDR3aa: CASSYSEGSGNTIYF; CDR3nt: TGTGCCAGCAGTTACTCAGAGGGATCTGGAAACACCATATATTTT; abundance: many; j_gene: TRBJ1-3; v_gene: TRBV6-5; d_gene: NA
CDR3aa: CASSLTAGLDEQYF; CDR3nt: TGTGCCAGCAGCCTAACCGCGGGACTAGACGAGCAGTACTTC; abundance: NA; j_gene: TRBJ2-7; v_gene: TRBV13; d_gene: TRBD2
CDR3aa: CASGALGPYNSPLHF; CDR3nt: TGTGCCAGCGGGGCCTTAGGCCCTTATAATTCACCCCTCCACTTT; abundance: NA; j_gene: TRBJ1-6; v_gene: TRBV27; d_gene: NA
CDR3aa: CSVEGGGTAFF; CDR3nt: TGCAGCGTTGAGGGCGGGGGAACAGCTTTCTTT; abundance: few; j_gene: TRBJ1-1; v_gene: TRBV29-1; d_gene: NA
CDR3aa: CASSLGTSGGEQFF; CDR3nt: TGTGCCAGCAGCTTAGGGACTAGCGGGGGAGAGCAGTTCTTC; abundance: few; j_gene: TRBJ2-1; v_gene: TRBV7-9; d_gene: TRBD2
CDR3aa: CASSPPLLRGPGNEQFF; CDR3nt: TGCGCCAGCAGCCCACCTCTTCTCCGGGGGCCGGGGAATGAGCAGTTCTTC; abundance: many; j_gene: TRBJ2-1; v_gene: TRBV4-1; d_gene: NA
CDR3aa: CASSPITTNEKLFF; CDR3nt: TGTGCCAGCAGCCCGATAACAACTAATGAAAAACTGTTTTTT; abundance: NA; j_gene: TRBJ1-4; v_gene: TRBV3-1; d_gene: NA
CDR3aa: CASSSQQGTGELFF; CDR3nt: TGTGCCAGCAGCTCTCAACAGGGGACCGGGGAGCTGTTTTTT; abundance: many; j_gene: TRBJ2-2; v_gene: TRBV11-2; d_gene: TRBD1
CDR3aa: CASSRVGDTEAFF; CDR3nt: TGTGCCAGCAGCCGAGTGGGGGACACTGAAGCTTTCTTT; abundance: NA; j_gene: TRBJ1-1; v_gene: TRBV2; d_gene: NA
CDR3aa: CASSLGGANYRTNYGYTF; CDR3nt: TGTGCCAGCAGTTTAGGGGGGGCGAACTACAGAACGAACTATGGCTACACCTTC; abundance: few; j_gene: TRBJ1-2; v_gene: TRBV28; d_gene: NA
CDR3aa: CASRWSRAPQETQYF; CDR3nt: TGTGCCAGCAGATGGAGCAGGGCACCCCAAGAGACCCAGTACTTC; abundance: NA; j_gene: TRBJ2-5; v_gene: TRBV5-6; d_gene: NA
CDR3aa: CASKGQKNTEAFF; CDR3nt: TGTGCCAGCAAAGGACAGAAGAACACTGAAGCTTTCTTT; abundance: NA; j_gene: TRBJ1-1; v_gene: TRBV7-9; d_gene: NA
CDR3aa: CASSLGKADTQYF; CDR3nt: TGCGCCAGCAGCCTAGGAAAAGCAGATACGCAGTATTTT; abundance: many; j_gene: TRBJ2-3; v_gene: TRBV5-1; d_gene: NA
CDR3aa: CASSQGDNQPQHF; CDR3nt: TGTGCCAGCAGCCAAGGGGACAATCAGCCCCAGCATTTT; abundance: NA; j_gene: TRBJ1-5; v_gene: TRBV3-1; d_gene: NA
CDR3aa: CASSQASINTGELFF; CDR3nt: TGTGCCAGCAGCCAAGCTTCCATAAACACCGGGGAGCTGTTTTTT; abundance: few; j_gene: TRBJ2-2; v_gene: TRBV3-1; d_gene: NA
CDR3aa: CASIDGWAKNIQYF; CDR3nt: TGTGCCAGCATCGATGGCTGGGCCAAAAACATTCAGTACTTC; abundance: few; j_gene: TRBJ2-4; v_gene: TRBV2; d_gene: NA
CDR3aa: CASSYRPDRAEAFF; CDR3nt: TGTGCCAGCAGTTACCGTCCTGACAGGGCTGAAGCTTTCTTT; abundance: few; j_gene: TRBJ1-1; v_gene: TRBV6-6; d_gene: TRBD1
CDR3aa: CASSAGQGHSPLHF; CDR3nt: TGTGCCAGCAGCGCCGGACAGGGCCATTCACCCCTCCACTTT; abundance: few; j_gene: TRBJ1-6; v_gene: TRBV5-5; d_gene: TRBD1
CDR3aa: CASSFYTEAFF; CDR3nt: TGTGCCAGCAGCTTTTACACTGAAGCTTTCTTT; abundance: many; j_gene: TRBJ1-1; v_gene: TRBV7-2; d_gene: NA
CDR3aa: CASSLAGQLEAFF; CDR3nt: TGTGCCAGCAGCTTGGCCGGTCAACTTGAAGCTTTCTTT; abundance: NA; j_gene: TRBJ1-1; v_gene: TRBV5-6; d_gene: NA
CDR3aa: CASSPGHLGGAFF; CDR3nt: TGTGCCAGCAGCCCCGGACACCTAGGGGGAGCTTTCTTT; abundance: NA; j_gene: TRBJ1-1; v_gene: TRBV11-2; d_gene: NA
CDR3aa: CASSSGTSGSEEQYF; CDR3nt: TGTGCCAGCAGCTCCGGGACTAGCGGGAGTGAAGAGCAGTACTTC; abundance: NA; j_gene: TRBJ2-7; v_gene: TRBV5-4; d_gene: TRBD2
CDR3aa: CARSLAGGGHLRAKNIQYF; CDR3nt: TGTGCCAGAAGCTTGGCTGGCGGGGGCCACCTAAGGGCCAAAAACATTCAGTACTTC; abundance: few; j_gene: TRBJ2-4; v_gene: TRBV5-3; d_gene: NA
CDR3aa: CASSLGGTSGADTQYF; CDR3nt: TGCGCCAGCAGCTTGGGAGGGACTAGCGGGGCAGATACGCAGTATTTT; abundance: few; j_gene: TRBJ2-3; v_gene: TRBV5-1; d_gene: TRBD2
CDR3aa: CASSGTGGITEAFF; CDR3nt: TGTGCCAGCAGCGGGACAGGGGGCATCACTGAAGCTTTCTTT; abundance: few; j_gene: TRBJ1-1; v_gene: TRBV5-4; d_gene: TRBD1
CDR3aa: CASSGTQRTPYEQYF; CDR3nt: TGTGCCAGCAGCGGTACTCAGAGAACCCCTTACGAGCAGTACTTC; abundance: few; j_gene: TRBJ2-7; v_gene: TRBV7-9; d_gene: NA
CDR3aa: CASRYTAIGSTNEKLFF; CDR3nt: TGTGCCAGCAGGTACACAGCTATTGGCTCAACTAATGAAAAACTGTTTTTT; abundance: NA; j_gene: TRBJ1-4; v_gene: TRBV28; d_gene: NA
CDR3aa: CASSRTGQGNTEAFF; CDR3nt: TGTGCCAGCAGCCGAACGGGACAGGGTAACACTGAAGCTTTCTTT; abundance: few; j_gene: TRBJ1-1; v_gene: TRBV5-8; d_gene: TRBD1
CDR3aa: CSQGVGWVADTQYF; CDR3nt: TGCAGCCAGGGAGTTGGCTGGGTTGCGGATACGCAGTATTTT; abundance: many; j_gene: TRBJ2-3; v_gene: TRBV20-1; d_gene: NA
CDR3aa: CASGQGTGGYEQYF; CDR3nt: TGTGCTAGTGGACAAGGGACAGGGGGCTACGAGCAGTACTTC; abundance: NA; j_gene: TRBJ2-7; v_gene: TRBV12-5; d_gene: TRBD1
CDR3aa: CASSNRRQGIEQYF; CDR3nt: TGTGCCAGCAGCAATAGGAGACAGGGGATCGAGCAGTACTTC; abundance: many; j_gene: TRBJ2-7; v_gene: TRBV11-2; d_gene: TRBD1
CDR3aa: CASSPGTEYSNQPQHF; CDR3nt: TGCGCCAGCAGCCCCGGGACAGAGTATAGCAATCAGCCCCAGCATTTT; abundance: NA; j_gene: TRBJ1-5; v_gene: TRBV5-1; d_gene: TRBD1
CDR3aa: CASSLGGGTYNEQFF; CDR3nt: TGTGCCAGCAGCTTAGGGGGGGGCACCTACAATGAGCAGTTCTTC; abundance: few; j_gene: TRBJ2-1; v_gene: TRBV7-8; d_gene: NA
CDR3aa: CASSRVERNYGYTF; CDR3nt: TGTGCCAGCAGTAGGGTAGAAAGAAACTATGGCTACACCTTC; abundance: NA; j_gene: TRBJ1-2; v_gene: TRBV3-1; d_gene: NA
CDR3aa: CASSSWGDNEKLFF; CDR3nt: TGTGCCAGCAGTTCGTGGGGGGATAATGAAAAACTGTTTTTT; abundance: few; j_gene: TRBJ1-4; v_gene: TRBV12-3/TRBV12-4; d_gene: NA
CDR3aa: CASSRQGEGSPLHF; CDR3nt: TGTGCCAGCAGCAGACAGGGGGAAGGTTCACCCCTCCACTTT; abundance: many; j_gene: TRBJ1-6; v_gene: TRBV6-1; d_gene: TRBD1
CDR3aa: CASSQGAGYSGANVLTF; CDR3nt: TGCGCCAGCAGCCAGGGGGCGGGTTACTCTGGGGCCAACGTCCTGACTTTC; abundance: many; j_gene: TRBJ2-6; v_gene: TRBV4-1; d_gene: NA
CDR3aa: CASSSKGGQGALQYF; CDR3nt: TGTGCCAGCAGCTCCAAGGGGGGACAGGGGGCGTTGCAGTACTTC; abundance: few; j_gene: TRBJ2-7; v_gene: TRBV13; d_gene: TRBD1
CDR3aa: CSARRSDSGNTIYF; CDR3nt: TGCAGTGCTAGGAGATCGGACTCTGGAAACACCATATATTTT; abundance: NA; j_gene: TRBJ1-3; v_gene: TRBV20-1; d_gene: NA
CDR3aa: CASSLARKNTEAFF; CDR3nt: TGTGCCAGCAGTTTAGCGCGAAAGAACACTGAAGCTTTCTTT; abundance: NA; j_gene: TRBJ1-1; v_gene: TRBV27; d_gene: NA
CDR3aa: CASSSGGRGEQYF; CDR3nt: TGTGCCAGCAGCTCCGGGGGGCGGGGTGAGCAGTACTTC; abundance: few; j_gene: TRBJ2-7; v_gene: TRBV7-9; d_gene: NA
CDR3aa: CASSLGAGSYNEQFF; CDR3nt: TGTGCCAGCAGCTTAGGAGCGGGATCCTACAATGAGCAGTTCTTC; abundance: many; j_gene: TRBJ2-1; v_gene: TRBV7-3; d_gene: TRBD2
CDR3aa: CASSLPTNYGYTF; CDR3nt: TGTGCCAGCAGCTTACCTACTAACTATGGCTACACCTTC; abundance: NA; j_gene: TRBJ1-2; v_gene: TRBV7-2; d_gene: NA
CDR3aa: CASSKPTGTGEREQYF; CDR3nt: TGTGCCAGCAGCAAACCGACCGGGACAGGTGAGCGGGAGCAGTACTTC; abundance: NA; j_gene: TRBJ2-7; v_gene: TRBV21-1; d_gene: NA
CDR3aa: CASVGVMGEQYF; CDR3nt: TGTGCCAGCGTTGGGGTGATGGGCGAGCAGTACTTC; abundance: few; j_gene: TRBJ2-7; v_gene: TRBV6-5; d_gene: NA
CDR3aa: CASSLGHYEQYF; CDR3nt: TGTGCCAGCAGTTTAGGGCACTACGAGCAGTACTTC; abundance: many; j_gene: TRBJ2-7; v_gene: TRBV28; d_gene: NA
CDR3aa: CASSQDRATQKLFF; CDR3nt: TGTGCCAGCAGCCAAGACAGGGCGACCCAAAAACTGTTTTTT; abundance: few; j_gene: TRBJ1-4; v_gene: TRBV7-6; d_gene: TRBD1